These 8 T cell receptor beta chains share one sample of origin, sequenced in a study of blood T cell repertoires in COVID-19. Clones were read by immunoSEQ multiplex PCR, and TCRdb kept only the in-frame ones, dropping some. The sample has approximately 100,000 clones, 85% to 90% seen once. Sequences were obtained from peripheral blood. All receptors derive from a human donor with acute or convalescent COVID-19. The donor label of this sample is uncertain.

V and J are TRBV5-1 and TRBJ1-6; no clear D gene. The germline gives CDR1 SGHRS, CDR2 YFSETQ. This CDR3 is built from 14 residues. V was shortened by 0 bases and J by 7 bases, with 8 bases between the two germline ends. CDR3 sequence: CASSLGLQNSPLHF. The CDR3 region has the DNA TGCGCCAGCAGCTTGGGTTTACAGAATTCACCCCTCCACTTT.

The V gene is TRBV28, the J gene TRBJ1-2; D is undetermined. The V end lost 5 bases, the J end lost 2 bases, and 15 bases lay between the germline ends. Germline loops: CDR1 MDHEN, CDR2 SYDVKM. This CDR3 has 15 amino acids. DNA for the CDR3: TGTGCCAGCAGTAGGTCGGCGGCGGAAAACTATGGCTACACCTTC. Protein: CASSRSAAENYGYTF.

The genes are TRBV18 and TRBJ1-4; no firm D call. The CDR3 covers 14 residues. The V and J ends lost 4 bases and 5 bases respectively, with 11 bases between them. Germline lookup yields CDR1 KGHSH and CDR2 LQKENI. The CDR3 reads CASSQTGRNEKLFF. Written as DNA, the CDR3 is TGTGCCAGCTCACAAACCGGGAGAAATGAAAAACTGTTTTTT.

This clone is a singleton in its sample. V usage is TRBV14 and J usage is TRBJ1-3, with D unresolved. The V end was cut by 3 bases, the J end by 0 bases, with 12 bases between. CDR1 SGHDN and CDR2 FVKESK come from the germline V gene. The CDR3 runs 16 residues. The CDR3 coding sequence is TGTGCCAGCAGCCATACCAAGCGCAGCTCTGGAAACACCATATATTTT. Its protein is CASSHTKRSSGNTIYF.

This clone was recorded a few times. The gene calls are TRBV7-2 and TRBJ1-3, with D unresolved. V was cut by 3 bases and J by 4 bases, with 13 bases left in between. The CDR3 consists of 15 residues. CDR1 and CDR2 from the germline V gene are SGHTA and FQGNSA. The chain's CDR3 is CASSLEGSPGNTIYF. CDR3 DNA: TGTGCCAGCAGCTTGGAGGGTTCTCCCGGAAACACCATATATTTT.

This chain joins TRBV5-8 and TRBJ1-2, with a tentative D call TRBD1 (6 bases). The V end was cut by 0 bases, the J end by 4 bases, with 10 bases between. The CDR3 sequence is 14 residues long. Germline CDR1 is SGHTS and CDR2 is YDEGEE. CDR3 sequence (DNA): TGTGCCAGCAGCTTGGCAGGGGTGGCCTATGGCTACACCTTC. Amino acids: CASSLAGVAYGYTF.

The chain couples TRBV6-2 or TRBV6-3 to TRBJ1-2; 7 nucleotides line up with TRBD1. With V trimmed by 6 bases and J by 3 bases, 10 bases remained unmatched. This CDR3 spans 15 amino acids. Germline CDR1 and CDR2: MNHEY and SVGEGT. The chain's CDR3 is CASSLTGTVDYGYTF. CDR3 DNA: TGTGCCAGCAGCCTGACCGGGACAGTGGACTATGGCTACACCTTC.

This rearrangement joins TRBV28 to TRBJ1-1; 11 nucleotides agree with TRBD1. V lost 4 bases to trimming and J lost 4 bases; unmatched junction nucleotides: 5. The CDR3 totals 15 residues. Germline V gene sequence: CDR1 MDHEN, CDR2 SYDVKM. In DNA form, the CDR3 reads TGTGCCAGCAGTTCGCCCGGGACAGGGGGCACTGAAGCTTTCTTT. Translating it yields CASSSPGTGGTEAFF.